One and the same sample provided the 24 T cell receptor beta chains below, sequenced in a study of radiotherapy plus CTLA-4 blockade in lung cancer. Produced via immunoSEQ multiplex PCR; TCRdb's table is partial and in-frame only. Of about 120,000 clones listed, about 87% are singletons. The specimen was peripheral blood, collected from a patient treated with radiotherapy plus ipilimumab. These receptors all come from a human donor with non-small cell lung cancer that progressed on radiotherapy plus ipilimumab.

The chain couples TRBV5-1 to TRBJ2-1; possibly TRBD2 for D (5 bases). Trimming cost V 4 bases and J 7 bases, with 15 bases left between them. This CDR3 is built from 14 residues. Germline CDR1 and CDR2: SGHRS and YFSETQ. This chain's CDR3 is CASSVEGSPNEQFF. The CDR3 nucleotides are TGCGCCAGCAGCGTTGAGGGTAGTCCTAATGAGCAGTTCTTC.

The V call is TRBV6-1, the J call TRBJ1-1; D may be TRBD1 (5 bases). Trimming cost V 2 bases and J 11 bases, with 9 bases left between them. CDR3 length: 11 residues. From germline, CDR1 is MNHNS and CDR2 SASEGT. CDR3 nucleotide sequence: TGTGCCAGCAGTGAAAGAGGGACGGCTTTCTTT. Its translation is CASSERGTAFF.

This clone came up a few times. The rearrangement joins TRBV5-1 to TRBJ2-7; D is unresolved. Deletions cut 4 bases from V and 6 bases from J, with 20 bases between. The germline CDR1 and CDR2 sequences are SGHRS and YFSETQ. This CDR3 has 15 residues. CDR3: CASSLAGLGSGEQYF. CDR3 nucleotide sequence: TGCGCCAGCAGCCTGGCTGGGCTAGGGTCGGGCGAGCAGTACTTC.

The chain combines TRBV12-5 with TRBJ2-1, with no clear D. Germline CDR1 and CDR2: LGHNT and FRNRAP. V dropped 5 bases and J dropped 8 bases, with 25 bases sitting between them. The length of the CDR3 is 17 residues. CDR3 nucleotides: TGTGCTAGTGGTATACAGTCCAGTCAAGGGTTTCGGGATGAGCAGTTCTTC. Translation gives CASGIQSSQGFRDEQFF.

The rearrangement joins TRBV19 to TRBJ1-5; 7 positions agree with TRBD1. This CDR3 is 14 amino acids long. V was pared by 5 bases and J by 6 bases, with 7 bases of the junction left unmatched. Per the germline V gene, CDR1 is LNHDA and CDR2 is SQIVND (reference sequence). DNA of the CDR3: TGTGCCAGTAGTTTGACAGGGAAGGGTCAGCCCCAGCATTTT. It yields the protein CASSLTGKGQPQHF.

The chain employs TRBV15 and TRBJ2-2, with 11 bases lining up with TRBD2. The trim removed 3 bases at V and 6 bases at J, leaving 12 bases unmatched. Germline loops: CDR1 LNHNV, CDR2 YYDKDF (reference sequence). The CDR3 runs to 18 residues. Written as DNA, the CDR3 is TGTGCCACCAGCAGGGGGTTAGCTAGCGGGAGGTCCCCCGGGGAGCTGTTTTTT. Its translation is CATSRGLASGRSPGELFF.

The J gene is TRBJ2-3, the V gene TRBV6-1; D uncertain. From germline, CDR1 is MNHNS and CDR2 SASEGT. Between the trimmed V and J ends, which lost 1 base and 8 bases, there was a span of 7 bases. This CDR3 is built from 12 residues. The CDR3 nucleotides read TGTGCCAGCAGTGAAGGCGTGACTACGCAGTATTTT. It specifies CASSEGVTTQYF.

The V gene is TRBV27, the J gene TRBJ2-1; D ambiguous. The CDR3 sequence is 14 residues long. V lost 3 bases and J lost 7, with 13 bases in between. From germline, CDR1 is MNHEY and CDR2 SMNVEV (reference sequence). The CDR3 spells CASSFRTQVNEQFF. The CDR3 DNA reads as TGTGCCAGCAGTTTCAGGACCCAAGTGAATGAGCAGTTCTTC.

The chain joins TRBV5-1 to TRBJ2-7; D unclear. The CDR3 contains 14 residues. The ends were cut back, 3 bases at V and 1 base at J, with 11 bases in the middle. Germline V gives CDR1 SGHRS, CDR2 YFSETQ. As DNA, the CDR3 is TGCGCCAGCAGCTCCACTCCAGATTCCTACGAGCAGTACTTC. Protein: CASSSTPDSYEQYF.

This clone is a singleton in its sample. The chain links TRBV19 to TRBJ1-1; a weak D match, TRBD1 (6 bases). Germline V CDR1 and CDR2: LNHDA, SQIVND (reference sequence). Trimming cost V 4 bases and J 0 bases, with 12 bases left between them. The length of the CDR3 is 15 residues. The chain's CDR3 is CASSTQTGMNTEAFF. The CDR3 DNA reads as TGTGCCAGTAGTACCCAGACAGGCATGAACACTGAAGCTTTCTTT.

The rearrangement joins TRBV13 to TRBJ1-5; 8 positions match TRBD1. V dropped 6 bases and J dropped 6; count of bases not matched to a gene: 19. The CDR3 is 18 amino acids. Germline values: CDR1 PRHDT, CDR2 FYEKMQ (reference sequence). CDR3 coding DNA: TGTGCCAGCAGTTTACCATCCCCTCAGGGGGCGGAGGGTCAGCCCCAGCATTTT. Amino acid sequence: CASSLPSPQGAEGQPQHF.

The chain has TRBV29-1 and TRBJ2-5; D is ambiguous. Trimming removed 8 bases from V and 4 bases from J, with 11 bases in between. Germline V gives CDR1 SQVTM, CDR2 ANQGSEA. The length of the CDR3 is 11 residues. The CDR3 sequence is CSCSVGETQYF. CDR3 bases: TGCAGCTGCAGCGTGGGAGAGACCCAGTACTTC.

The V and J genes are TRBV9 and TRBJ2-7; 8 positions agree with TRBD2. The germline V gene encodes CDR1 SGDLS and CDR2 YYNGEE. The CDR3 sequence is 19 residues long. Trimming took 0 bases from V and 0 from J; bases not matched to a gene: 14. CDR3 amino acids: CASSVAGLVPSFRSYEQYF. In nucleotides, the CDR3 is TGTGCCAGCAGCGTAGCGGGACTAGTGCCTTCATTTCGCTCCTACGAGCAGTACTTC.

CDR3 DNA: TGTGCCAGCAGCTTAGTTGCAGGGTTGGGAGAGACCCAGTACTTC. Translation gives CASSLVAGLGETQYF. The chain links TRBV11-2 to TRBJ2-5; TRBD1 might be the D (5 bases). The germline gives CDR1 SGHAT, CDR2 FQNNGV. V was pared by 1 base and J by 4 bases, with 13 bases between. CDR3 length equals 15 residues.

The chain couples TRBV6-6 to TRBJ2-1; D unclear. V gave up 5 bases and J gave up 8 bases, with 10 bases separating them. This CDR3 contains 12 residues. Per the germline V gene, CDR1 is MNHNY and CDR2 is SVGAGI (reference sequence). The CDR3 protein is CASSIGVYEQFF. The CDR3 DNA reads TGTGCCAGCAGTATAGGAGTGTATGAGCAGTTCTTC.

The chain uses TRBV29-1 and TRBJ1-1; D might be TRBD1 (6 bases). The CDR3 totals 15 residues. Germline loops: CDR1 SQVTM, CDR2 ANQGSEA. Trimming took off 3 bases at V and 3 bases at J, with 17 bases between the two ends. In DNA form, the CDR3 reads TGCAGCGTTGACCAGGGGATGGGGTTGGACACTGAAGCTTTCTTT. Its protein is CSVDQGMGLDTEAFF.

The rearrangement joins TRBV19 to TRBJ1-5; D is unclear. With 10 bases removed from V and 3 bases from J, the gap between germline ends came to 16 bases. This CDR3 spans 14 amino acids. From germline, CDR1 is LNHDA and CDR2 SQIVND (reference sequence). CDR3 residues: CAIALRPNNQPQHF. CDR3 in DNA: TGTGCCATTGCACTCCGGCCAAACAATCAGCCCCAGCATTTT.

The chain employs TRBV5-1 and TRBJ2-1, with TRBD2 matching over 10 bases. CDR3 length: 16 residues. Germline V gene lookup returns CDR1 SGHRS and CDR2 YFSETQ. V lost 4 bases to trimming and J lost 5 bases; unmatched junction nucleotides: 9. In DNA, the CDR3 is TGCGCCAGCAGCCCCCCAACTAGCGGGGTCAACAATGAGCAGTTCTTC. Translation gives CASSPPTSGVNNEQFF.

Of note for this clone: At one end the junction does not follow the germline gene, possibly because of a read error. The same CDR3 can be traced to other DNA sequences in this sample. This sequence joins TRBV11-2 and TRBJ1-5, with a tentative D call TRBD1 (6 bases). Germline assignment: CDR1 SGHAT and CDR2 FQNNGV. This CDR3 region has 16 residues. The CDR3 bases are TGTGCCAGCAGCTTAGACGCAGGGGTGGCCAATCAGCCCCAACATTTT. Its protein product is CASSLDAGVANQPQHF. The full variable domain, rest sourced from reference TRBV11-2 and TRBJ1-5, is EAGVAQSPRYKIIEKRQSVAFWCNPISGHATLYWYQQILGQGPKLLIQFQNNGVVDDSQLPKDRFSAERLKGVDSTLKIQPAKLEDSAVYLCASSLDAGVANQPQHFGDGTRLSIL.

This chain connects TRBV18 to TRBJ1-2, with unresolved D. The CDR3 covers 14 residues. Germline V gene sequence: CDR1 KGHSH, CDR2 LQKENI. Trimming shortened V by 0 bases and J by 8 bases, and 13 bases separated the two germline ends. The DNA of the CDR3 is TGTGCCAGCTCACCACCGTCGAGGGAGTGGGGCTACACCTTC. Protein product: CASSPPSREWGYTF.

The chain recombines TRBV7-8 with TRBJ1-5, with unresolved D. The CDR3 is made up of 16 amino acids. The V gene lost 5 bases and the J gene lost 4 bases, with 18 bases spanning the gap. CDR1 and CDR2 from the germline V gene are SGHVS and FQNEAQ. For the CDR3, the DNA is TGTGCCAGCAGCCCTAGGCGCCTGCGCCGTAATCAGCCCCAGCATTTT. It translates to CASSPRRLRRNQPQHF.

The chain combines TRBV19 with TRBJ1-2; 8 bases agree with TRBD1. The CDR3 covers 12 residues. Trimming at V came to 4 bases and at J to 5 bases, leaving 0 bases not matched to a gene. Germline V lookup: CDR1 LNHDA, CDR2 SQIVND (reference sequence). CDR3 in amino acids: CASSRQGYGYTF. The CDR3 bases are TGTGCCAGTAGTAGACAGGGGTATGGCTACACCTTC.

V gene TRBV19 combines with J gene TRBJ2-3; tentatively, D is TRBD2 (6 bases). This CDR3 contains 14 residues. CDR1 and CDR2 from the germline V gene are LNHDA and SQIVND (reference sequence). Trimming removed 3 bases from V and 2 bases from J, with 9 bases in between. The CDR3 bases are TGTGCCAGTAGTATTTCTAGCGCCACAGATACGCAGTATTTT. It specifies CASSISSATDTQYF.

V usage is TRBV14 and J usage is TRBJ2-1; D gene uncertain. V was shortened by 1 base and J by 8 bases, with 9 bases between the two germline ends. The CDR3 is 13 residues long. Per germline, CDR1 SGHDN and CDR2 FVKESK. CDR3 sequence (DNA): TGTGCCAGCAGCCAAGTCGGCTGGGATGAGCAGTTCTTC. Encoded protein: CASSQVGWDEQFF. Looking up the rest from reference TRBV14 and TRBJ2-1 gives the full variable domain: EAGVTQFPSHSVIEKGQTVTLRCDPISGHDNLYWYRRVMGKEIKFLLHFVKESKQDESGMPNNRFLAERTGGTYSTLKVQPAELEDSGVYFCASSQVGWDEQFFGPGTRLTVL.